This TCR beta chain came from a study of T cell changes during pregnancy in multiple sclerosis. Only in-frame clones appear in the TCRdb table, and some are missing; sequencing was by immunoSEQ multiplex PCR. The sample has 100,000 or so clones; approximately 89% are singletons. Germline V gives CDR1 MNHEY, CDR2 SMNVEV (reference sequence). V was trimmed by 5 bases and J by 4 bases, leaving 12 bases between them. This CDR3 is built from 14 residues. The sequence derives from a female donor with multiple sclerosis, enrolled in a pregnancy study. This chain links TRBV27 with TRBJ2-1; possibly TRBD1 for D (5 bases). The source was peripheral blood, collected after pregnancy. In nucleotides, the CDR3 is TGTGCCAGCAGTCCGGCGACAGCTTACAATGAGCAGTTCTTC. This codes for CASSPATAYNEQFF.